A selection of T cell receptor beta chains follows, all from one sample in a study of CD8 T cells in ankylosing spondylitis. TCRdb passed the 5' RACE reads through MiXCR, listing each CDR3 protein once. The table records 250,000 to 350,000 distinct CDR3 sequences, about 20% of them present only once. What was sequenced was blood, either unsorted or a sorted T cell fraction (not recorded which). The origin of the receptors is a male donor with ankylosing spondylitis or in good health (not recorded which). CDR3s include the opening cysteine and the closing phenylalanine or tryptophan. The D gene is left open where the match is weak. A row's size may be missing; if present it is once, few, many or a size class.

clone_size	v_call	d_call	j_call	cdr3_aa	cdr3_nt
NA	TRBV10-3	TRBD1	TRBJ2-3	CAISDFGQGGQDTQYF	TGTGCCATCAGTGACTTCGGACAGGGCGGACAAGATACGCAGTATTTT
many	TRBV29-1	NA	TRBJ1-4	CSVVGAREKLFF	TGCAGCGTTGTAGGGGCTCGTGAAAAACTGTTTTTT
few	TRBV18	NA	TRBJ2-5	CASSPRRQETQYF	TGTGCCAGCTCACCACGACGGCAAGAGACCCAGTACTTC
many	TRBV2	NA	TRBJ2-2	CASSESRVDTGELFF	TGTGCCAGCAGTGAATCTCGGGTAGATACCGGGGAGCTGTTTTTT
few	TRBV12-3/TRBV12-4	NA	TRBJ1-3	CASSLRGFSGNTIYF	TGTGCCAGCAGCCTTCGGGGGTTCTCTGGAAACACCATATATTTT
few	TRBV20-1	NA	TRBJ2-4	CSAREPTLNIQYF	TGCAGTGCTAGAGAGCCGACTTTAAACATTCAGTACTTC
NA	TRBV12-3/TRBV12-4	NA	TRBJ2-1	CASRTGLTSSYNEQFF	TGTGCCAGCCGTACGGGACTCACTAGCTCCTACAATGAGCAGTTCTTC
few	TRBV5-1	TRBD1	TRBJ1-2	CASSLRSTGGGYGYTF	TGCGCCAGCAGCCTCAGGTCCACAGGGGGCGGCTATGGCTACACCTTC
few	TRBV11-2	TRBD2	TRBJ2-3	CASSLVGLAGPPGTDTQYF	TGTGCCAGCAGCTTAGTAGGGCTAGCGGGGCCCCCCGGGACAGATACGCAGTATTTT
few	TRBV28	NA	TRBJ2-1	CASSPSGPFNEQFF	TGTGCCAGCAGTCCCTCCGGGCCTTTTAATGAGCAGTTCTTC
many	TRBV20-1	NA	TRBJ2-3	CSASGSPVSDTQYF	TGCAGTGCTAGCGGCAGTCCGGTATCGGATACGCAGTATTTT
few	TRBV12-3/TRBV12-4	NA	TRBJ1-2	CASSLAGNVGSYGYTF	TGTGCCAGCAGTTTAGCGGGGAATGTCGGCAGCTATGGCTACACCTTC
few	TRBV9	TRBD1	TRBJ2-5	CASSVDRGQTQYF	TGTGCCAGCAGCGTAGACAGGGGACAGACCCAGTACTTC
NA	TRBV5-5	TRBD1	TRBJ2-1	CASSTGQGIDEQFF	TGTGCCAGCAGCACGGGACAGGGAATCGATGAGCAGTTCTTC
few	TRBV5-1	NA	TRBJ2-5	CASSLAAGAPETQYF	TGCGCCAGCAGCTTGGCCGCTGGCGCCCCGGAGACCCAGTACTTC
NA	TRBV20-1	NA	TRBJ2-2	CSARDLGYGELFF	TGCAGTGCTAGAGATCTTGGGTACGGGGAGCTGTTTTTT
few	TRBV12-3/TRBV12-4	NA	TRBJ1-5	CASIAGTNQPQHF	TGTGCCAGCATAGCAGGGACCAATCAGCCCCAGCATTTT
NA	TRBV12-3/TRBV12-4	NA	TRBJ2-4	CASSFSAGGPMDIQYF	TGTGCCAGCAGTTTCAGCGCCGGGGGTCCTATGGACATTCAGTACTTC
NA	TRBV2	TRBD2	TRBJ2-5	CASSEAPWTSVQETQYF	TGTGCCAGCAGTGAAGCTCCGTGGACTAGCGTCCAAGAGACCCAGTACTTC
many	TRBV20-1	NA	TRBJ2-1	CSASPGTSSYNEQFF	TGCAGTGCTAGTCCAGGGACGAGCTCCTACAATGAGCAGTTCTTC
NA	TRBV24-1	TRBD2	TRBJ2-5	CATSDYRGLAGLQETQYF	TGTGCCACCAGTGATTACCGAGGACTAGCGGGACTTCAAGAGACCCAGTACTTC
many	TRBV9	NA	TRBJ1-6	CASSRGQDNSPLHF	TGTGCCAGCAGTAGAGGACAAGATAATTCACCCCTCCACTTT
NA	TRBV28	NA	TRBJ1-1	CASRKTLDRDFF	TGTGCCAGCAGGAAGACGCTAGACCGAGATTTCTTT
NA	TRBV5-1	TRBD2	TRBJ2-1	CASSFSGGATYNEQFF	TGCGCCAGCAGCTTTTCCGGGGGGGCTACCTACAATGAGCAGTTCTTC
large	TRBV24-1	TRBD1	TRBJ2-1	CATSDLGQGEGNEQFF	TGTGCCACCAGTGACCTGGGACAGGGAGAGGGGAATGAGCAGTTCTTC
NA	TRBV5-1	NA	TRBJ2-5	CASSQGTVGPVQETQYF	TGCGCCAGCAGCCAGGGGACGGTGGGTCCCGTACAAGAGACCCAGTACTTC
few	TRBV5-1	TRBD2	TRBJ2-3	CASSPGLAGAHTQYF	TGCGCCAGCAGCCCCGGACTAGCGGGAGCCCATACGCAGTATTTT
NA	TRBV7-3	NA	TRBJ2-3	CASSYGSHTDTQYF	TGTGCCAGCAGCTACGGGTCCCACACAGATACGCAGTATTTT
NA	TRBV4-2	TRBD2	TRBJ2-5	CASSQDTSGGAVAETQYF	TGTGCCAGCAGCCAAGATACTAGCGGGGGGGCCGTGGCCGAGACCCAGTACTTC
NA	TRBV3-1	NA	TRBJ2-2	CASSHGGGRSNTGELFF	TGTGCCAGCAGCCACGGTGGGGGAAGGAGCAACACCGGGGAGCTGTTTTTT
many	TRBV20-1	NA	TRBJ1-2	CSARDGTRGVGGYTF	TGCAGTGCTAGAGATGGAACCCGAGGAGTAGGGGGCTACACCTTC
NA	TRBV5-1	NA	TRBJ1-4	CASSLSTGAGEKLFF	TGCGCCAGCAGCTTGTCTACGGGGGCGGGTGAAAAACTGTTTTTT
few	TRBV6-1	TRBD1	TRBJ2-1	CASRTGTGVYDEQFF	TGTGCCAGCAGGACCGGGACAGGGGTTTACGATGAGCAGTTCTTC
NA	TRBV20-1	NA	TRBJ1-3	CSASRDSRNTIYF	TGCAGTGCTAGCAGGGACTCGAGAAACACCATATATTTT
few	TRBV5-1	TRBD2	TRBJ2-2	CASSLVLAGNTGELFF	TGCGCCAGCAGCTTGGTTCTAGCGGGGAACACCGGGGAGCTGTTTTTT
few	TRBV10-3	NA	TRBJ2-5	CAISEFGGVQETQYF	TGTGCCATCAGTGAGTTCGGGGGAGTACAAGAGACCCAGTACTTC
many	TRBV20-1	NA	TRBJ1-5	CSASTGFKPQHF	TGCAGTGCTAGTACGGGATTCAAGCCCCAGCATTTT
many	TRBV5-1	NA	TRBJ2-4	CASSLEENIQYF	TGCGCCAGCAGCTTGGAAGAAAACATTCAGTACTTC
few	TRBV5-1	TRBD1	TRBJ1-1	CASSFDRGLAVEAFF	TGCGCCAGCAGCTTCGACAGGGGCCTGGCGGTTGAAGCTTTCTTT
few	TRBV12-3/TRBV12-4	NA	TRBJ2-6	CASSPRQSGANVLTF	TGTGCCAGCAGTCCTCGACAGTCTGGGGCCAACGTCCTGACTTTC
NA	TRBV12-3/TRBV12-4	NA	TRBJ2-4	CASSLRLVAKNIQYF	TGTGCCAGCAGTTTACGATTGGTAGCCAAAAACATTCAGTACTTC
NA	TRBV24-1	TRBD2	TRBJ2-1	CATSDLAGGTYNEQFF	TGTGCCACCAGTGACTTAGCGGGAGGGACCTACAATGAGCAGTTCTTC
NA	TRBV2	NA	TRBJ1-2	CASSEDRDYGYTF	TGTGCCAGCAGTGAAGACAGAGACTATGGCTACACCTTC
few	TRBV20-1	NA	TRBJ1-3	CSAGHGFSGNTIYF	TGCAGTGCAGGACACGGCTTCTCTGGAAACACCATATATTTT
many	TRBV5-1	TRBD2	TRBJ2-3	CASSLGLAGGPRDTQYF	TGCGCCAGCAGCTTGGGTCTAGCGGGGGGGCCTCGAGATACGCAGTATTTT
NA	TRBV7-8	NA	TRBJ1-5	CASSLGFRDQPQHF	TGTGCCAGCAGCTTAGGTTTTAGGGATCAGCCCCAGCATTTT
many	TRBV20-1	TRBD2	TRBJ2-3	CSARASGRTDTQYF	TGCAGTGCTAGAGCTAGCGGGAGAACAGATACGCAGTATTTT
many	TRBV6-1	TRBD1	TRBJ1-1	CASRKLGQGNPEAFF	TGTGCCAGCAGGAAACTGGGACAGGGGAACCCTGAAGCTTTCTTT
many	TRBV29-1	TRBD1	TRBJ2-1	CSVEGLDRGSYNEQFF	TGCAGCGTTGAGGGGTTGGACAGGGGATCTTACAATGAGCAGTTCTTC
few	TRBV24-1	NA	TRBJ2-5	CATSDSTGYQETQYF	TGTGCCACCAGTGATTCGACAGGATACCAAGAGACCCAGTACTTC
NA	TRBV29-1	NA	TRBJ2-5	CSVVFLGGHETQYF	TGCAGCGTTGTATTTTTAGGGGGGCATGAGACCCAGTACTTC
NA	TRBV28	NA	TRBJ2-2	CASSRGGRVGPRELFF	TGTGCCAGCAGCAGAGGGGGAAGAGTCGGTCCCCGGGAGCTGTTTTTT
few	TRBV7-3	NA	TRBJ1-6	CASSPSGAGSPLHF	TGTGCCAGCAGCCCCAGCGGGGCTGGATCACCCCTCCACTTT
NA	TRBV12-3/TRBV12-4	NA	TRBJ1-2	CASSLIQYGYTF	TGTGCCAGCAGTTTAATCCAGTATGGCTACACCTTC
few	TRBV5-1	TRBD1	TRBJ2-2	CASSPTGLTGELFF	TGCGCCAGCAGCCCGACAGGGTTAACCGGGGAGCTGTTTTTT
NA	TRBV7-7	NA	TRBJ1-1	CASSSQLNTEAFF	TGTGCTAGCAGCTCTCAGCTGAACACTGAAGCTTTCTTT
few	TRBV12-3/TRBV12-4	TRBD1	TRBJ1-2	CASSPGQGFGYTF	TGTGCCAGCAGTCCCGGACAGGGCTTTGGCTACACCTTC
few	TRBV20-1	NA	TRBJ1-3	CSARSDPGNTIYF	TGCAGTGCTAGAAGTGACCCTGGAAACACCATATATTTT
NA	TRBV28	NA	TRBJ2-1	CASSPTTASEQFF	TGTGCCAGCAGTCCCACCACCGCGAGTGAGCAGTTCTTC
NA	TRBV5-6	TRBD2	TRBJ2-2	CASTRTSNTGELFF	TGTGCCAGCACCAGGACTAGCAACACCGGGGAGCTGTTTTTT